The sequence of this TCR beta chain was determined in a study of tumor-infiltrating lymphocytes in primary liver carcinoma. In the study overall: Among the tumors, stages were T1-T3 N0M0 and sizes about 4 to 11 cm.

Study-wide points: It was tumor-adjacent and tumor-blood pairs that overlapped less than tumor region pairs did.

Total RNA and DNA came together from approximately 20-30 mg of bulk tissue without cell sorting. Each individual tumor supplied samples from five separate regions. More than 75% viable tumor cells made up every tumor sample. CDR1 and CDR2 from the germline V gene are SGHAT and FQDESV (reference sequence). This CDR3 contains 17 residues. For this clonotype: Its specificity is unknown. An end of the junction differs from the germline gene, which may be a read error.

The researchers produced TCR beta cDNA from around 0.5 ug total RNA with a constant-region primer. Construction of TCR beta libraries relied on three successive nested multiplex PCR rounds employing slightly modified ARM-PCR. PCR rounds one and two used TRBV1-TRBV30 forward primers with a C-beta reverse primer for around 9 cycles each. TCRdb itself ran the multiplex PCR reads through MiXCR, one entry per CDR3 protein. Found here are tens of thousands of distinct CDR3 sequences, roughly 70% of them singletons; the top ten hold 40% to 45%. The sample consisted of liver tumor tissue from sampling region 4. The subset was: tumor region T4, right-lateral pole. The sequence was obtained from a man aged 35-49 years with primary liver carcinoma and hepatitis B virus infection. The chain is built from TRBV11-1 and TRBJ2-4; 13 bases fit TRBD2. The DNA of the CDR3 is TGTGCCAGCAGCCTTCCCGGGACTAGCGGGACCAAGAAGATTCACTACTTC. Residues: CASSLPGTSGTKKIHYF.